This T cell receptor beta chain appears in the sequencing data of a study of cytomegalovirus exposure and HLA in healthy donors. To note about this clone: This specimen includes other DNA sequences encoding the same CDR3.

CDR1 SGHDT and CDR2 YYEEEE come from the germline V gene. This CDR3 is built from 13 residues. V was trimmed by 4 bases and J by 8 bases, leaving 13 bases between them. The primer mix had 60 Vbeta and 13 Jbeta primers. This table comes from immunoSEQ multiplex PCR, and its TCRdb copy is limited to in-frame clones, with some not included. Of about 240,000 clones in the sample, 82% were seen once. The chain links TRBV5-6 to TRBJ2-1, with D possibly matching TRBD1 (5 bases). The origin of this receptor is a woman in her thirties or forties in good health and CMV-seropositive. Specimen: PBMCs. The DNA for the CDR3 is TGTGCCAGCAGCCTGGCCCAGGGTTATGAGCAGTTCTTC. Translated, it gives CASSLAQGYEQFF.